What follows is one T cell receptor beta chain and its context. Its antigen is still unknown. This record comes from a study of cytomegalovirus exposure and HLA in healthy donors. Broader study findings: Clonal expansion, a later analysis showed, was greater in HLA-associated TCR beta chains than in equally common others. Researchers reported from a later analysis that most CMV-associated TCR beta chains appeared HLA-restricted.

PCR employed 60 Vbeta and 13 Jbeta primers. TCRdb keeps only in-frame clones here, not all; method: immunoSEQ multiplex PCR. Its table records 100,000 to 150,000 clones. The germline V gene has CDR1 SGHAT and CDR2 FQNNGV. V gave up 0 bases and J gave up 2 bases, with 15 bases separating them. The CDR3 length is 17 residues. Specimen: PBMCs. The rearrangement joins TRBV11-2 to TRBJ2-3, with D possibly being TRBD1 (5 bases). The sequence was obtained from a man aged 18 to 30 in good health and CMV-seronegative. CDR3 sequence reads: CASSLEIWGTYTDTQYF. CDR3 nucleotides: TGTGCCAGCAGCTTAGAAATTTGGGGCACCTACACAGATACGCAGTATTTT. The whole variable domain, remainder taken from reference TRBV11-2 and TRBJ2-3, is EAGVAQSPRYKIIEKRQSVAFWCNPISGHATLYWYQQILGQGPKLLIQFQNNGVVDDSQLPKDRFSAERLKGVDSTLKIQPAKLEDSAVYLCASSLEIWGTYTDTQYFGPGTRLTVL.